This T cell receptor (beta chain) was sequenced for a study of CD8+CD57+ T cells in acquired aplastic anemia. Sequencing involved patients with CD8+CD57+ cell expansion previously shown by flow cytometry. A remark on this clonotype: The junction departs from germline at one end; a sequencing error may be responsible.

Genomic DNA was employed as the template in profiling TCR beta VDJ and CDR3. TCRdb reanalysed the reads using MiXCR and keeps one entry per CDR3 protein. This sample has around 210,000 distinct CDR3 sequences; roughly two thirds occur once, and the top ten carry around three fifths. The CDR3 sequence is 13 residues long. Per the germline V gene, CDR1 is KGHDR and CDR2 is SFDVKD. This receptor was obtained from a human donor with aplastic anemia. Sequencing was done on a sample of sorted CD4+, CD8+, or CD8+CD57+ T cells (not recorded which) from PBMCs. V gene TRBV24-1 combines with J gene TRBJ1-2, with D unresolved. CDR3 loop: CAISVEQFYGYTF. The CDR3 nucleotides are TGTGCCATCAGTGTAGAACAGTTCTATGGCTACACCTTC.